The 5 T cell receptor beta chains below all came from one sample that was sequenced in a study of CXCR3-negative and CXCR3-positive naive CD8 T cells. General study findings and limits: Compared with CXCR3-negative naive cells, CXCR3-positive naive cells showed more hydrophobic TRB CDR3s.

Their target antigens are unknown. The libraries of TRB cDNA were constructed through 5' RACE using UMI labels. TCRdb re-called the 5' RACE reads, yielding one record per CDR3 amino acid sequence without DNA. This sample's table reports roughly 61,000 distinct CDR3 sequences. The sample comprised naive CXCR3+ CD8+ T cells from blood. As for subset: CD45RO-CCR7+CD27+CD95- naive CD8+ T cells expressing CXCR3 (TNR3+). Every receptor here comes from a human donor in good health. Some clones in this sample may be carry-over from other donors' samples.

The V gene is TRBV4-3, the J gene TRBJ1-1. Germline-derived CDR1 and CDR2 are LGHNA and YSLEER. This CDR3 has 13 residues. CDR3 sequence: CASSQDRGDEAFF.

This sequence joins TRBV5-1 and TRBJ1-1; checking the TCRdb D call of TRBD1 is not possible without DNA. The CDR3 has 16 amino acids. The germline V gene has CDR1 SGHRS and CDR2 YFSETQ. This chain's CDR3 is CASSSRQGDMNTEAFF.

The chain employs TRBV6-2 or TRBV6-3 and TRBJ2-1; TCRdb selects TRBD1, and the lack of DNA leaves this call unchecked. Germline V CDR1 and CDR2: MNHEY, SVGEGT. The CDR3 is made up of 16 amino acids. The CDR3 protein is CASSSPGGSVSNEQFF.

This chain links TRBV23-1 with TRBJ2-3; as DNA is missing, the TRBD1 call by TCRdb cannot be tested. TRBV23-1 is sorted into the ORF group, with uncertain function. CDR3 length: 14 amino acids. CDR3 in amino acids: CASSQQGPPNTQYF.

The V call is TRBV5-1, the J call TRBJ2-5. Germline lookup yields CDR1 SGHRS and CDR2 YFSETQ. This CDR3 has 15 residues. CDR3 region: CASSLDHGDGETQYF.